The 30 T cell receptor beta chains below come from one sample, sequenced in a study of shared clonotypes between healthy human individuals. Sequencing used immunoSEQ multiplex PCR; TCRdb keeps in-frame clones, though not all of them. Of some 530,000 clones in the sample, approximately 84% are singletons; the top ten hold roughly 13%. Material for sequencing was PBMCs. The receptors here all came from a middle-aged woman in good health. Some clones in this sample may be carry-over from other donors' samples.

The chain couples TRBV27 to TRBJ1-1; D not certain. This CDR3 has 16 residues. Germline CDR1 is MNHEY and CDR2 is SMNVEV (reference sequence). V was pared by 0 bases and J by 5 bases, with 16 bases between. The CDR3 is CASSLSPFPLRTEAFF. Written as DNA, the CDR3 is TGTGCCAGCAGTTTATCCCCCTTCCCACTACGGACTGAAGCTTTCTTT.

The chain combines TRBV28 with TRBJ2-1; TRBD2 matches 12 bases. The CDR3 contains 15 residues. V shed 6 bases and J 8 bases; nucleotides not matched to a gene: 8. Germline values: CDR1 MDHEN, CDR2 SYDVKM. CDR3 DNA sequence: TGTGCCAGCAGGATAGGACTAGCGGGACTCCATGAGCAGTTCTTC. Translating gives CASRIGLAGLHEQFF.

This clone was detected ten times or more. Other DNA sequences in this sample translate to the same CDR3. J is TRBJ1-1 and V is TRBV7-2; TRBD1 matches at 9 bases. Losses at the gene ends were 5 bases for V and 6 bases for J; bases not matched to a gene: 4. This CDR3 comprises 13 residues. Germline-derived CDR1 and CDR2 are SGHTA and FQGNSA. DNA for the CDR3: TGTGCCAGCAGCACCTACAGGGGGCCTGAAGCTTTCTTT. Translating gives CASSTYRGPEAFF.

V usage is TRBV4-2 and J usage is TRBJ2-5; D may be TRBD2 (5 bases). With 4 bases removed from V and 1 base from J, the gap between germline ends came to 16 bases. The CDR3 covers 16 residues. Per the germline V gene, CDR1 is LGHNA and CDR2 is YNFKEQ. CDR3 bases: TGTGCCAGCAGCCCCGCCCCCGAAGGGAGCCAAGAGACCCAGTACTTC. Translating it yields CASSPAPEGSQETQYF.

The rearrangement joins TRBV28 to TRBJ2-7; 13 positions agree with TRBD2. CDR1 MDHEN and CDR2 SYDVKM come from the germline V gene. With 5 bases clipped from V and 4 bases from J, the junction kept 11 bases outside the gene matches. The CDR3 contains 17 residues. The CDR3 DNA follows: TGTGCCAGCAGTGACCCACGGACTAGCGGGAGTAGGTACGAGCAGTACTTC. Residues: CASSDPRTSGSRYEQYF.

This clone was recorded only once. A far larger clone differs by one base, so this is likely a read error. The chain recombines TRBV4-1 with TRBJ1-1; no clear D gene. Germline V gene data show CDR1 as MGHRA and CDR2 as YSYEKL. CDR3 length equals 12 residues. Written as DNA, the CDR3 is TGCGCCGGCAGCCTCCCCGGCACTGAAGCTTTCTTT. Residues: CAGSLPGTEAFF.

The gene calls are TRBV27 and TRBJ2-7; maybe TRBD1 (6 bases). The CDR3 has 15 amino acids. V dropped 1 base and J dropped 3 bases, with 13 bases sitting between them. Germline assignment: CDR1 MNHEY and CDR2 SMNVEV (reference sequence). In nucleotides, the CDR3 is TGTGCCAGCAGTTTATTTTCAGGGGCCGACTACGAGCAGTACTTC. Its translation is CASSLFSGADYEQYF.

In DNA, the CDR3 is TGTGCCAGCAGCGCCTTAGGAGGGCTGAACACCGGGGAGCTGTTTTTT. This gives the protein CASSALGGLNTGELFF. The V gene is TRBV7-3, the J gene TRBJ2-2; D perhaps matches TRBD2 (6 bases). The germline V gene has CDR1 SGHTA and CDR2 FQGTGA. The V gene lost 5 bases and the J gene lost 1 base, with 14 bases spanning the gap. The CDR3 runs to 16 residues.

The chain combines TRBV7-7 with TRBJ1-3; the match to TRBD1 covers 9 bases. The junction had 4 bases not matched to a gene; V was cut back by 6 bases and J by 1 base. The germline CDR1 and CDR2 sequences are SSHAT and FNYEAQ (reference sequence). The CDR3 length is 15 residues. The CDR3 loop is CASSPGTGSGNTIYF. CDR3 nucleotide sequence: TGTGCCAGCAGTCCCGGGACAGGGTCTGGAAACACCATATATTTT. The variable domain in full, completed from reference TRBV7-7 and TRBJ1-3, reads GAGVSQSPRYKVTKRGQDVTLRCDPISSHATLYWYQQALGQGPEFLTYFNYEAQPDKSGLPSDRFSAERPEGSISTLTIQRTEQRDSAMYRCASSPGTGSGNTIYFGEGSWLTVV.

J is TRBJ2-7 and V is TRBV6-5; D unclear. The CDR3 is made up of 14 amino acids. The V gene's germline CDR1 is MNHEY and CDR2 SVGAGI. Trimming removed 7 bases at V and 0 bases at J, with 13 bases between. The CDR3 DNA reads as TGTGCCAGCACCCCGAGGCGGAGCTCCTACGAGCAGTACTTC. Protein product: CASTPRRSSYEQYF.

This clone is a singleton in its sample. The chain joins TRBV19 to TRBJ1-5; 9 bases fit TRBD1. CDR3 size: 14 residues. The germline V gene encodes CDR1 LNHDA and CDR2 SQIVND (reference sequence). The V segment lost 4 bases and the J segment 7 bases; nucleotides outside the gene matches: 5. The CDR3 is CASSKGQGEQPQHF. Written as DNA, the CDR3 is TGTGCCAGTAGTAAGGGACAGGGAGAACAGCCCCAGCATTTT.

CDR3 DNA sequence: TGTGCCAGCAGTTCCCCGAGCGGGAGCGAGCAGTTCTTC. Translated: CASSSPSGSEQFF. The chain couples TRBV28 to TRBJ2-1; 8 nucleotides match TRBD2. The CDR3 extends over 13 amino acids. J was trimmed by 10 bases and V by 4 bases; bases with no gene match: 6. Per the germline V gene, CDR1 is MDHEN and CDR2 is SYDVKM.

In the case of this clone: A read error is the likely source, as a far larger clone sits one nucleotide away. This chain's CDR3 is CASSTQWPNTGELFF. Written as DNA, the CDR3 is TGTGCCAGCAGCACCCAGTGGCCGAACACCGGGGAGCTGTTTTTT. The chain links TRBV7-2 to TRBJ2-2; no clear D. CDR3 length: 15 residues. Trimming shortened V by 5 bases and J by 0 bases, and 10 bases separated the two germline ends. The germline V gene encodes CDR1 SGHTA and CDR2 FQGNSA.

Turning to this clone: The junction shows a germline mismatch at one end, possibly a read error. The V gene is TRBV7-7, the J gene TRBJ2-6; D remains ambiguous. Germline V gene sequence: CDR1 SSHAT, CDR2 FNYEAQ (reference sequence). The CDR3 is 15 residues long. The CDR3: CASSLGGSGTNVLTF. The DNA for the CDR3 is TGTGCTAGCAGCTTAGGTGGGTCTGGGACCAACGTCCTGACTTTC.

J is TRBJ2-5 and V is TRBV4-2, with 8 bases lining up with TRBD2. The CDR3 has 18 amino acids. Unmatched junction bases numbered 13, after V lost 0 bases and J lost 4 bases. The germline gives CDR1 LGHNA, CDR2 YNFKEQ. The CDR3 protein is CASSQDPLGGGQGETQYF. CDR3 bases: TGTGCCAGCAGCCAAGACCCCCTCGGCGGGGGGCAGGGAGAGACCCAGTACTTC.

This clone was observed a single time. A far larger clone differs by one base, so this is likely a read error. Distinct nucleotide sequences in the sample also encode this CDR3. The chain recombines TRBV30 with TRBJ2-6, with 7 bases fitting TRBD2. The CDR3 is 13 residues long. CDR1 GTSNPN and CDR2 SVGIG come from the germline V gene (reference sequence). CDR3 region: CAGRGAGANVLTF. CDR3 nucleotides: TGTGCCGGGAGGGGTGCTGGGGCCAACGTCCTGACTTTC.

The V call is TRBV7-2, the J call TRBJ2-7; 11 bases agree with TRBD2. The CDR3 runs 15 residues. After removal of 1 base from V and 6 bases from J, the junction contained 5 bases not matched to a gene. Looked up from germline, CDR1 is SGHTA and CDR2 is FQGNSA. CDR3 sequence: CASSLEASGRFEQYF. The CDR3 nucleotides are TGTGCCAGCAGCTTAGAGGCTAGCGGGAGGTTCGAGCAGTACTTC.

The genes are TRBV15 and TRBJ2-7; possibly TRBD1 or TRBD2 for D (5 bases each). The V end lost 0 bases, the J end lost 4 bases, and 13 bases lay between the germline ends. Germline loops: CDR1 LNHNV, CDR2 YYDKDF (reference sequence). This CDR3 contains 15 residues. The CDR3 region has the DNA TGTGCCACCAGCAGAGATCACGGGGCGCCTTACGAGCAGTACTTC. Protein sequence: CATSRDHGAPYEQYF. Supplemented by reference TRBV15 and TRBJ2-7, the full variable domain reads DAMVIQNPRYQVTQFGKPVTLSCSQTLNHNVMYWYQQKSSQAPKLLFHYYDKDFNNEADTPDNFQSRRPNTSFCFLDIRSPGLGDTAMYLCATSRDHGAPYEQYFGPGTRLTVT.

Of note for this clone: A read error is the likely source, as a far larger clone sits one nucleotide away. V usage is TRBV19 and J usage is TRBJ1-5; TRBD1 matches at 8 bases. Germline V CDR1 and CDR2: LNHDA, SQIVND (reference sequence). The V gene end was trimmed by 11 bases and the J gene end by 6 bases; junction bases not matched to a gene: 9. CDR3 length equals 13 residues. CDR3: CAGRTGGIQPQHF. CDR3 DNA sequence: TGTGCCGGTCGCACAGGGGGGATTCAGCCCCAGCATTTT. Full variable domain (missing parts from reference TRBV19 and TRBJ1-5): DGGITQSPKYLFRKEGQNVTLSCEQNLNHDAMYWYRQDPGQGLRLIYYSQIVNDFQKGDIAEGYSVSREKKESFPLTVTSAQKNPTAFYLCAGRTGGIQPQHFGDGTRLSIL.

This clone has just one count. This likely reflects a read error, since a far larger clone is one base away. V is TRBV29-1 and J is TRBJ2-7; tentatively, D is TRBD1 or TRBD2 (6 bases each). CDR1 is SQVTM, CDR2 ANQGSEA, per germline. This CDR3 has 14 amino acids. With 6 bases removed from V and 2 bases from J, the gap between germline ends came to 17 bases. In DNA form, the CDR3 reads TGCAGCGTGGGGGCTTGGCGGGAACCCTACGAGCAGTACTTC. As protein: CSVGAWREPYEQYF.

The chain uses TRBV7-2 and TRBJ2-7; tentatively, D is TRBD2 (5 bases). CDR3 length equals 12 residues. Germline loops: CDR1 SGHTA, CDR2 FQGNSA. V lost 1 base to trimming and J lost 9 bases, with 10 bases between them. The CDR3 loop is CASSLDRSGQYF. Here the CDR3 DNA reads TGTGCCAGCAGCTTAGATCGAAGCGGGCAGTACTTC.

Remarks on this clone: A much larger clone lies one base from this, so it may be a read error. J is TRBJ2-5 and V is TRBV5-1; 13 nucleotides match TRBD2. Germline CDR1 is SGHRS and CDR2 is YFSETQ. CDR3 length equals 18 residues. The V gene end was trimmed by 2 bases and the J gene end by 1 base; junction bases not matched to a gene: 8. The CDR3 DNA reads as TGCGCCAGCAGCTTCGTGACTAGCGGGAGGAGAGGCCAAGAGACCCAGTACTTC. Its protein product is CASSFVTSGRRGQETQYF. Combining the CDR3 with reference TRBV5-1 and TRBJ2-5 gives the whole variable domain KAGVTQTPRYLIKTRGQQVTLSCSPISGHRSVSWYQQTPGQGLQFLFEYFSETQRNKGNFPGRFSGRQFSNSRSEMNVSTLELGDSALYLCASSFVTSGRRGQETQYFGPGTRLLVL.

Regarding this clone: At the DNA level, this CDR3 is encoded by other sequences in the same sample as well. This sequence joins TRBV7-2 and TRBJ2-7; perhaps TRBD2 as D (5 bases). CDR3 length: 13 amino acids. From germline, CDR1 is SGHTA and CDR2 FQGNSA. V shed 3 bases and J shed 1 base, with 7 bases lying between them. CDR3 in amino acids: CASSFGRSYEQYF. CDR3 nucleotides: TGTGCCAGCAGCTTTGGGAGATCCTACGAGCAGTACTTC.

Comment on this clone: With a much larger clone just one base away, this may be a read error. The same CDR3 also results from other DNA sequences found in this sample. The CDR3: CASSWTSGSVGNEQFF. CDR3 coding DNA: TGCGCCAGCAGCTGGACTAGCGGGAGTGTAGGGAATGAGCAGTTCTTC. V gene TRBV5-1 combines with J gene TRBJ2-1; 13 bases are a match to TRBD2. This CDR3 has 16 amino acids. V gave up 3 bases and J gave up 7 bases; unmatched junction bases: 7. The germline gives CDR1 SGHRS, CDR2 YFSETQ.

The V and J genes are TRBV11-2 and TRBJ2-1; 11 nucleotides align to TRBD2. V was clipped by 8 bases and J by 7 bases; unmatched bases: 16. Germline lookup yields CDR1 SGHAT and CDR2 FQNNGV. CDR3 length equals 17 residues. This CDR3 reads CASGRGTSGAGVNEQFF. Written as DNA, the CDR3 is TGTGCCAGCGGTCGGGGGACTAGCGGAGCAGGGGTGAATGAGCAGTTCTTC.

The chain uses TRBV7-2 and TRBJ1-1; 9 bases are a match to TRBD1. Per the germline V gene, CDR1 is SGHTA and CDR2 is FQGNSA. V shed 5 bases and J 4 bases; nucleotides not matched to a gene: 8. There are 15 residues in the CDR3. CDR3 amino acids: CASSPRDRAITEAFF. The CDR3 nucleotides are TGTGCCAGCAGCCCCCGGGACAGGGCGATCACTGAAGCTTTCTTT.

V and J are TRBV4-1 and TRBJ2-3, with D maybe TRBD1 (6 bases). The V gene's germline CDR1 is MGHRA and CDR2 YSYEKL. The CDR3 loop spans 15 amino acids. Deletions cut 2 bases from V and 8 bases from J, with 17 bases between. CDR3 in DNA: TGCGCCAGCAGCCAAATACAGGGCCCATTGGGTACGCAGTATTTT. This codes for CASSQIQGPLGTQYF.

The chain is built from TRBV5-4 and TRBJ1-2, with TRBD1 as a possible D gene (5 bases). The germline V gene has CDR1 SGHNT and CDR2 YYREEE (reference sequence). The CDR3 is 15 amino acids. V lost 0 bases and J lost 3, with 12 bases in between. CDR3 region: CASSLDVTAYYGYTF. Here the CDR3 DNA reads TGTGCCAGCAGCTTGGACGTGACAGCATACTATGGCTACACCTTC.

The CDR3 DNA reads TGTGCCAGCAACAGCTTCGGGCAGAGCTATGGCTACACCTTC. Residues: CASNSFGQSYGYTF. The chain couples TRBV5-4 to TRBJ1-2; D call uncertain. Between the trimmed V and J ends, which lost 6 bases and 4 bases, there was a span of 16 bases. This CDR3 is 14 amino acids long. Germline-derived CDR1 and CDR2 are SGHNT and YYREEE (reference sequence).

The CDR3 DNA follows: TGTGCCAGCAGCGTAGGGAGGAGCCGCTCGGGTACGCAGTATTTT. The encoded protein is CASSVGRSRSGTQYF. V is TRBV9 and J is TRBJ2-3; a possible D gene is TRBD2 (5 bases). V was shortened by 0 bases and J by 8 bases, with 16 bases between the two germline ends. The CDR3 contains 15 residues. CDR1 and CDR2 (germline): SGDLS, YYNGEE.